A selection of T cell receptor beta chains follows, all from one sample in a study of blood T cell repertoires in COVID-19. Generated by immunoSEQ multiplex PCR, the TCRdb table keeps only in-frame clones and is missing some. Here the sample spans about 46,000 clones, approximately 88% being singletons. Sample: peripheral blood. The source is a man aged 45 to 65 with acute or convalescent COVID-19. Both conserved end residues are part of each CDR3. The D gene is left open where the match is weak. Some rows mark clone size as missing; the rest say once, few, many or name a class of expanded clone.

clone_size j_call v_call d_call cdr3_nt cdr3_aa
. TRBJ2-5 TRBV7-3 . TGTGCCAGCAGCTCGGAACTAGATCAAGAGACCCAGTACTTC CASSSELDQETQYF
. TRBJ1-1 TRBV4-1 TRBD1 TGCGCCAGCAGCCAAGATCGCGGCAGGGGGCCAGTGAACACTGAAGCTTTCTTT CASSQDRGRGPVNTEAFF
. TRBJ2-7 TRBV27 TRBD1 TGTGCCAGCAGTTTATCGGGACAGGGGACGTACGAGCAGTACTTC CASSLSGQGTYEQYF
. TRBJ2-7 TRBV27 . TGTGCCAGCAGTTTAAGCATTGGGCAGGGCTCCTACGAGCAGTACTTC CASSLSIGQGSYEQYF
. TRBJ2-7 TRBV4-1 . TGCGCCAGCAGCCAAGATGGGCCTCCTTATGCCTCCTACGAGCAGTACTTC CASSQDGPPYASYEQYF
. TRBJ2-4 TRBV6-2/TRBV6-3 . TGTGCCAGCAGTTCGGAGGGGGGGCGACTAGCCAAAAACATTCAGTACTTC CASSSEGGRLAKNIQYF
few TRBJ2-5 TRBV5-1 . TGCGCCAGCAGCCCGTATGAGTCTCTCCAAGAGACCCAGTACTTC CASSPYESLQETQYF
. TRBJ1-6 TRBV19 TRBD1 TGTGCCACTCGGACTGGGACAGACGGTTCACCCCTCCACTTT CATRTGTDGSPLHF
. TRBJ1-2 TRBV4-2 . TGTGCCAGCAGCCAAGGGGAGGTTGGTAACTATGGCTACACCTTC CASSQGEVGNYGYTF
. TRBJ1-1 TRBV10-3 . TGTGCCATCAGTGGAAGGGGCGTTGAAGCTTTCTTT CAISGRGVEAFF
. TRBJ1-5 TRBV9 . TGTGCCAGCAGCGTCGGTAGCAATCAGCCCCAGCATTTT CASSVGSNQPQHF
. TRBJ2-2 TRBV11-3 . TGTGCCAGCCTCCCGGAGGCGAACACCGGGGAGCTGTTTTTT CASLPEANTGELFF
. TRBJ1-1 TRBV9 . TGTGCCAGCAGCGTAGGGCAGGGGTGGACTGAAGCTTTCTTT CASSVGQGWTEAFF
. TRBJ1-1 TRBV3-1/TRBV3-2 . TGTGCCAGCAGCCAAGAAGGTCCAGGCGGGGGATGGGCTTTCTTT CASSQEGPGGGWAFF
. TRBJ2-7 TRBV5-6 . TGTGCCAGCAGCTACCCGGACTTAACCACTTACGAGCAGTACTTC CASSYPDLTTYEQYF
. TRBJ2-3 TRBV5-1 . TGCGCCAGCAGCCAAATGCAGGGAACAGATACGCAGTATTTT CASSQMQGTDTQYF
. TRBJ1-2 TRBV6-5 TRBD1 TGTGCCAGCAGCCCAGACAGGGATTATGGCTACACCTTC CASSPDRDYGYTF
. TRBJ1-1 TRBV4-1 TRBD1 TGCGCCAGCAGCCCGCGTCAGGGGGACACTGAAGCTTTCTTT CASSPRQGDTEAFF
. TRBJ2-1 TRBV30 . TGTGCCTGGAGCCCTCCGAGAGTCTACAATGAGCAGTTCTTC CAWSPPRVYNEQFF
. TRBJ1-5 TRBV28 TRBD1 TGTGCCAGCAGTCTAGGGGGACAGAGTAATCAGCCCCAGCATTTT CASSLGGQSNQPQHF
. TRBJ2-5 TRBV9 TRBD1 TGTGCCAGCAGCCCCAAGATACCCGCCCTCTTCTCCGGGACAGGGGGGGAAGAGACCCAGTACTTC CASSPKIPALFSGTGGEETQYF
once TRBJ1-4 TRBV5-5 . TGTGCCAGCAGCAGGACAGATAATGAAAAACTGTTTTTT CASSRTDNEKLFF
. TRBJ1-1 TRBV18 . TGTGCCAGCTCCCATGAACCAGGAGGGAGCACTGAAGCTTTCTTT CASSHEPGGSTEAFF
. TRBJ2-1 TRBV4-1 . TGCGCCAGCAGCCCCACCGGACTCGACTCCTACAATGAGCAGTTCTTC CASSPTGLDSYNEQFF
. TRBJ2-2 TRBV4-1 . TGCGCCAGCAGCCAGACTTCGGACAGCGGAACCGGGGAGCTGTTTTTT CASSQTSDSGTGELFF
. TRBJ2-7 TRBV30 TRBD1 TGTGCCTGGAATCGACAGGGGGCAGGGGAGCAGTACTTC CAWNRQGAGEQYF
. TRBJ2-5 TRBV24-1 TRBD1 TGTGCCACCAGTGACCCGACAGGGGCGGAGACCCAGTACTTC CATSDPTGAETQYF
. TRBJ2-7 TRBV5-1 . TGCGCCAGCAGCTTGGAGGCGGCGAGCTCCTACGAGCAGTACTTC CASSLEAASSYEQYF
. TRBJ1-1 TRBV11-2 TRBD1 TGTGCCAGCAGCCGGATTACTGGGACAGGAGGGATGAACACTGAAGCTTTCTTT CASSRITGTGGMNTEAFF
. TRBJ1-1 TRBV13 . TGTGCCAGCAGGCGGTTGAGCCCTGAAGCTTTCTTT CASRRLSPEAFF
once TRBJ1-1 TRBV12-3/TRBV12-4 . TGTGCCAGCAGTTTAGCGCGTGTTTCTGAAGCTTTCTTT CASSLARVSEAFF
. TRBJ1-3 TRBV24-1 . TGTGCCACCAGTGAAAGCCGGGGGGGCAGGGACACCATATATTTT CATSESRGGRDTIYF
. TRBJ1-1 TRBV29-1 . TGCAGCGTTTCCGGAGACCCTAACACTGAAGCTTTCTTT CSVSGDPNTEAFF
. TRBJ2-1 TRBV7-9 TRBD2 TGTGCCAGCAGCTTCGGCGGGGGTCGGATAATGGACAATGAGCAGTTCTTC CASSFGGGRIMDNEQFF
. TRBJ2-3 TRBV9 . TGTGCCAGCAGCCCTACGACTCGAGATACGCAGTATTTT CASSPTTRDTQYF
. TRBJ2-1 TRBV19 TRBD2 TGTGCCAGTAGTACCCTGGGAGCGGGAAATACCCTCGATGAGCAGTTCTTC CASSTLGAGNTLDEQFF
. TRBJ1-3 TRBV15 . TGTGCCACCAGCCGCCGCAGCACAGCCCCACTCTCTGGAAACACCATATATTTT CATSRRSTAPLSGNTIYF
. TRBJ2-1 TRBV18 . TGTGCCAGCTCACCATCTAGAGGTGAGCAGTTCTTC CASSPSRGEQFF
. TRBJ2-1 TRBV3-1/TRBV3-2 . TGTGCCAGCAGCCCTCTAGAGTACAATGAGCAGTTCTTC CASSPLEYNEQFF
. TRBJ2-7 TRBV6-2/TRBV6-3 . TGTGCCAGCAGTAACCGACAGGACTACGAGCAGTACTTC CASSNRQDYEQYF
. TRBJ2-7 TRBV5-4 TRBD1 TGTGCCAGCAGCCTACCGGGACAGAATTACGAGCAGTACTTC CASSLPGQNYEQYF
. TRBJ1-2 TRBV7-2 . TGTGCCAGCAGCTTCGGGGGGCCTAACTATGGCTACACCTTC CASSFGGPNYGYTF
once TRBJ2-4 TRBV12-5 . TGTGCTAGTGGGTTTAGCGTAGCCAAAAACATTCAGTACTTC CASGFSVAKNIQYF
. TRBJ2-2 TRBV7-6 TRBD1 TGTGCCAGCAGCTCCGGGACAGGGGGCACCGGGGAGCTGTTTTTT CASSSGTGGTGELFF
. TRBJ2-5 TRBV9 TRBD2 TGTGCCAGCAGCGTAGCAGCGGGGGGGCCTCAAGAGACCCAGTACTTC CASSVAAGGPQETQYF